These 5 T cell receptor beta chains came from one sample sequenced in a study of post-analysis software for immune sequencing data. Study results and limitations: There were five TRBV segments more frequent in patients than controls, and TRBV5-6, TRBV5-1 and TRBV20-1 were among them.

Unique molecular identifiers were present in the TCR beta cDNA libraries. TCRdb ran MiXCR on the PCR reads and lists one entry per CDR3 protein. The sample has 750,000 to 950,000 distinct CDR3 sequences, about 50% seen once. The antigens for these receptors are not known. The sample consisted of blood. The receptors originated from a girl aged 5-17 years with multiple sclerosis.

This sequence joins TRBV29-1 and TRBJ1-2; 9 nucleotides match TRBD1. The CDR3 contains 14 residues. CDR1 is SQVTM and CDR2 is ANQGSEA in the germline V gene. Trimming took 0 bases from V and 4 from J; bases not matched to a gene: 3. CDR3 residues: CSVEDPTGGYGYTF. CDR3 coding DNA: TGCAGCGTTGAAGATCCGACAGGGGGCTATGGCTACACCTTC. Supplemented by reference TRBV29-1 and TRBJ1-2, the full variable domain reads SAVISQKPSRDICQRGTSLTIQCQVDSQVTMMFWYRQQPGQSLTLIATANQGSEATYESGFVIDKFPISRPNLTFSTLTVSNMSPEDSSIYLCSVEDPTGGYGYTFGSGTRLTVV.

The CDR3 nucleotides read TGTGCCAGCTCAAGTCAAGGACAGGGGCCCTACGAGCAGTACTTC. Encoded protein: CASSSQGQGPYEQYF. V usage is TRBV18 and J usage is TRBJ2-7; 9 nucleotides match TRBD1. This CDR3 spans 15 amino acids. The V gene end was trimmed by 5 bases and the J gene end by 2 bases; junction bases not matched to a gene: 7. Germline assignment: CDR1 KGHSH and CDR2 LQKENI. Together with reference TRBV18 and TRBJ2-7, the CDR3 gives the full variable domain: NAGVMQNPRHLVRRRGQEARLRCSPMKGHSHVYWYRQLPEEGLKFMVYLQKENIIDESGMPKERFSAEFPKEGPSILRIQQVVRGDSAAYFCASSSQGQGPYEQYFGPGTRLTVT.

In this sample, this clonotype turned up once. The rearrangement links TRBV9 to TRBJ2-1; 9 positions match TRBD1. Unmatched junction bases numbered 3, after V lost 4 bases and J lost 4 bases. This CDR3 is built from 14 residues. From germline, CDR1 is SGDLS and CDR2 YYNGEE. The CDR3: CASSWDREYNEQFF. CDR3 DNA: TGTGCCAGCAGCTGGGACAGGGAGTACAATGAGCAGTTCTTC.

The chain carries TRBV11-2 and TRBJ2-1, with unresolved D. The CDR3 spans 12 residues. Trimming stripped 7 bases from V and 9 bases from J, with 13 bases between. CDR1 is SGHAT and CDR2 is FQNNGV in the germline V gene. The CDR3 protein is CASTETRFEQFF. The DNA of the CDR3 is TGTGCCAGCACCGAGACGAGGTTTGAGCAGTTCTTC.

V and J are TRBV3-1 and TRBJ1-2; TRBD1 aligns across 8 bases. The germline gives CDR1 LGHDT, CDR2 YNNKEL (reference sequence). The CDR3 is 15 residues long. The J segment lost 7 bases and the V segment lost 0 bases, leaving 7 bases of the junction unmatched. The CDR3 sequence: CASSQDKGTGGGYTF. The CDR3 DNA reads TGTGCCAGCAGCCAAGATAAGGGGACAGGCGGTGGCTACACCTTC.